The 29 T cell receptor beta chains in this list originate from one sample, sequenced in a study of tumor and adjacent non-tumor tissue in lung cancer. The library came from three nested PCR rounds adapted from ARM-PCR protocols. TCRdb processed the multiplex PCR reads anew with MiXCR; each CDR3 protein has one entry. The table has more than 85,000 distinct CDR3 sequences, 60% to 70% seen once; the top ten hold 15% to 20%. This sample's RNA came from whole unsorted tissue. The normal lung tissue was taken more than 3 cm from the tumor edge. Sample: distant non-tumor lung tissue. Receptor source: a man in his 60s with non-small cell lung cancer.

Worth noting for this clonotype: This is likely a read error, given that the CDR3 carries no conserved phenylalanine or tryptophan at its end. The chain is built from TRBV29-1 and TRBJ2-7; 12 bases are shared with TRBD1. CDR1 is SQVTM and CDR2 is ANQGSEA in the germline V gene. Germline trimming cut 6 bases from V and 6 bases from J; bases unmatched to any gene: 6. This CDR3 comprises 13 residues. The CDR3 nucleotides read TGCAGCGTCCAGGGGACAGGGGGCCGCGAGCAGTACATC. Translating gives CSVQGTGGREQYI.

This chain links TRBV29-1 with TRBJ2-1; 10 bases align to TRBD2. Trimming removed 7 bases from V and 8 bases from J; junction bases left unmatched: 11. This CDR3 region has 14 residues. Germline V gives CDR1 SQVTM, CDR2 ANQGSEA. CDR3 DNA sequence: TGCAGCGGGGGATTAGCGGGAGGAGTTGATGAGCAGTTCTTC. Amino acids: CSGGLAGGVDEQFF.

The chain combines TRBV6-5 with TRBJ2-7; 9 bases align to TRBD2. Germline V gives CDR1 MNHEY, CDR2 SVGAGI. V shed 6 bases and J 7 bases; nucleotides not matched to a gene: 16. CDR3 size: 16 residues. The CDR3, as DNA: TGTGCCAGCAGCTATAATCGCGGGAGGGCCTTCGCTGAGCAGTACTTC. As protein: CASSYNRGRAFAEQYF.

This clonotype was recorded many times. The chain carries TRBV4-2 and TRBJ2-7; 7 nucleotides match TRBD1. Looked up from germline, CDR1 is LGHNA and CDR2 is YNFKEQ. Germline trimming cut 0 bases from V and 2 bases from J; bases unmatched to any gene: 4. The CDR3 is 15 residues long. The CDR3 DNA follows: TGTGCCAGCAGCCAAGACCTACAGGGGCCCTACGAGCAGTACTTC. Its translation: CASSQDLQGPYEQYF.

Regarding this clonotype: The junction departs from germline at one end; a sequencing error may be responsible. The genes are TRBV6-2 or TRBV6-3 and TRBJ1-5, with D maybe TRBD1 (5 bases). The CDR3 consists of 13 residues. In germline, CDR1 is MNHEY, CDR2 SVGEGT. CDR3 sequence: CASSPGASDPLHF. CDR3 sequence (DNA): TGTGCCAGCAGCCCCGGGGCCAGTGATCCCCTGCATTTT.

CDR3 DNA sequence: TGCGCCAGCAGCTTAGATGGATCGGGCACTGAAGCTTTCTTT. Encoded protein: CASSLDGSGTEAFF. The chain recombines TRBV5-1 with TRBJ1-1; D unclear. V was clipped by 2 bases and J by 4 bases, with 12 bases between them. The length of the CDR3 is 14 residues. Germline V CDR1 and CDR2: SGHRS, YFSETQ.

At least ten counts were recorded for this clonotype. The chain joins TRBV7-9 to TRBJ1-3; D call uncertain. V was cut by 5 bases and J by 0 bases, with 5 bases left in between. CDR3 size: 13 residues. Germline CDR1 and CDR2: SEHNR and FQNEAQ (reference sequence). The CDR3 is CASSRSSGNTIYF. As DNA, the CDR3 is TGTGCCAGCAGCCGCAGCTCTGGAAACACCATATATTTT. Filled out from reference TRBV7-9 and TRBJ1-3, the complete variable domain reads DTGVSQNPRHKITKRGQNVTFRCDPISEHNRLYWYRQTLGQGPEFLTYFQNEAQLEKSRLLSDRFSAERPKGSFSTLEIQRTEQGDSAMYLCASSRSSGNTIYFGEGSWLTVV.

This clonotype appeared many times. V and J are TRBV12-3 or TRBV12-4 and TRBJ2-1; TRBD2 matches at 10 bases. J lost 7 bases, V lost 0 bases, and 3 bases had no gene match. The length of the CDR3 is 15 residues. The CDR3 DNA reads TGTGCCAGCAGTTTAGCCCCGGGACTAGCGAATGAGCAGTTCTTC. It specifies CASSLAPGLANEQFF.

Concerning this clonotype: This may arise from a read error, as a much more abundant clone is one base away. The J gene is TRBJ1-1, the V gene TRBV5-4; 8 bases line up with TRBD1. CDR1 SGHNT and CDR2 YYREEE come from the germline V gene (reference sequence). CDR3 length: 15 residues. Here the CDR3 reads CASRPRQGRNTDAFF. Written as DNA, the CDR3 is TGTGCCAGCAGGCCGCGACAGGGGCGGAACACTGATGCTTTCTTT.

This chain connects TRBV7-8 to TRBJ2-7; a possible D gene is TRBD2 (6 bases). CDR3 length equals 14 residues. V was cut by 6 bases and J by 5 bases, with 17 bases left in between. Germline CDR1 and CDR2: SGHVS and FQNEAQ. This chain's CDR3 is CASSNAPGGNEQYF. CDR3 in DNA: TGTGCCAGCAGTAATGCCCCGGGCGGGAACGAGCAGTACTTC.

Remarks on this clonotype: The junction shows a germline mismatch at one end, possibly a read error. Here the CDR3 DNA reads TGTGCCAGCAGTTTTCGGAATAGCAATCAGCCCCAACATTTT. Translation: CASSFRNSNQPQHF. V is TRBV12-3 or TRBV12-4 and J is TRBJ1-5; D remains ambiguous. The CDR3 is made up of 14 amino acids.

This clonotype was detected ten times or more. CDR3 region: CASSEWGGNSYEQYF. The CDR3 region has the DNA TGCGCCAGCAGTGAGTGGGGCGGGAACTCCTACGAGCAGTACTTC. V usage is TRBV10-2 and J usage is TRBJ2-7; TRBD2 might be the D (6 bases). The V end lost 1 base, the J end lost 0 bases, and 10 bases lay between the germline ends. The CDR3 is made up of 15 amino acids. CDR1 and CDR2 (germline): WSHSY, SAAADI.

Comment on this clonotype: Germline is not matched at one junction end, which may reflect a read error. The chain employs TRBV4-1 and TRBJ2-2, with 10 bases matching TRBD1. The CDR3 has 13 amino acids. CDR1 and CDR2 from the germline V gene are MGHRA and YSYEKL. The DNA of the CDR3 is TGCGCCAGCAGCCGAGGAGGGACAGGGGAGCTGTCTTTT. Translation gives CASSRGGTGELSF.

About this clonotype itself: A much larger clone differs by one base, so this may be a read error. The V call is TRBV14, the J call TRBJ1-1; no reliable D call. There are 13 residues in the CDR3. Germline-derived CDR1 and CDR2 are SGHDN and FVKESK. The V end was cut by 5 bases, the J end by 2 bases, with 9 bases between. This CDR3 reads CASSETVNTEAFF. DNA of the CDR3: TGTGCCAGCAGCGAAACGGTCAACACTGAAGCTTTCTTT.

With regard to this clonotype: The conserved phenylalanine or tryptophan is not found at the CDR3 terminus, so this likely reflects a read error. The gene calls are TRBV24-1 and TRBJ2-4; a weak D match, TRBD2 (5 bases). Per the germline V gene, CDR1 is KGHDR and CDR2 is SFDVKD. The CDR3 totals 15 residues. The CDR3 is CTTSGSGTAKNIQYL. The CDR3 DNA sequence: TGTACCACCAGTGGCAGCGGAACGGCCAAAAACATTCAGTACTTA.

The chain employs TRBV20-1 and TRBJ2-3; 10 bases line up with TRBD1. From germline, CDR1 is DFQATT and CDR2 SNEGSKA (reference sequence). The length of the CDR3 is 14 residues. V lost 4 bases and J lost 1; bases outside the gene matches: 2. The CDR3 sequence: CSAIGTGGTDTQYF. CDR3 nucleotide sequence: TGCAGTGCTATTGGGACAGGGGGCACAGATACGCAGTATTTT.

About this clonotype: The germline gene is not matched at one end of the junction; a read error may be the cause. The chain is built from TRBV29-1 and TRBJ2-1, with D unresolved. Per the germline V gene, CDR1 is SQVTM and CDR2 is ANQGSEA. This CDR3 is 15 amino acids long. The CDR3 protein is CSVEGSHISYTEQLF. CDR3 DNA sequence: TGCAGCGTTGAGGGTAGTCACATCTCCTACACTGAGCAGTTATTC.

In the case of this clonotype: This clone may be a read error of a much larger clone one base away. This sequence joins TRBV28 and TRBJ1-6; a weak D match, TRBD1 (5 bases). The CDR3 consists of 15 residues. Germline V gives CDR1 MDHEN, CDR2 SYDVKM. In nucleotides, the CDR3 is TGTGCCAGCCGCCAAGCGGCCAGGGCTAATTCACCCCTCAACTTT. Protein product: CASRQAARANSPLNF.

Details on this clonotype: At one end, the junction sequence differs from germline, possibly due to a read error. The chain joins TRBV12-3 or TRBV12-4 to TRBJ1-4; D gene uncertain. The length of the CDR3 is 12 residues. This CDR3 is CACSPVREKLFF. In DNA, the CDR3 is TGTGCCTGCAGTCCTGTTCGCGAAAAACTATTTTTT.

At least ten counts were recorded for this clonotype. This chain uses TRBV20-1 with TRBJ2-5; 8 bases are a match to TRBD1. The V gene end was trimmed by 0 bases and the J gene end by 5 bases; junction bases not matched to a gene: 5. In germline, CDR1 is DFQATT, CDR2 SNEGSKA (reference sequence). The CDR3 extends over 14 amino acids. The DNA for the CDR3 is TGCAGTGCTAGAGACAGGGGGCCGGAGGAGACCCAGTACTTC. As protein: CSARDRGPEETQYF.

The table lists this clonotype with a count of one. A read error may explain this, as a much larger clone is one base away. The V gene is TRBV20-1, the J gene TRBJ2-7, with 13 bases matching TRBD2. Looked up from germline, CDR1 is DFQATT and CDR2 is SNEGSKA (reference sequence). V shed 2 bases and J 4 bases; nucleotides not matched to a gene: 5. This CDR3 is 15 amino acids long. The CDR3 sequence is CSARYRTSGSYEQYF. In DNA, the CDR3 is TGCAGTGCTAGATATAGGACTAGCGGGAGTTACGAGCAGTACTTC.

The chain is built from TRBV6-1 and TRBJ2-3; D gene uncertain. The V end lost 2 bases, the J end lost 12 bases, and 9 bases lay between the germline ends. This CDR3 region has 11 residues. Germline-derived CDR1 and CDR2 are MNHNS and SASEGT. The CDR3: CASSEPDSQYF. In nucleotides, the CDR3 is TGTGCCAGCAGTGAACCAGATAGCCAGTATTTT.

There are a few counts of this clonotype. One base away lies a much larger clone, so this may be a sequencing read error. The chain is built from TRBV6-2 or TRBV6-3 and TRBJ2-3; TRBD1 matches at 8 bases. CDR3 length equals 15 residues. CDR1 is MNHEY and CDR2 is SVGEGT in the germline V gene. The CDR3 bases are TGTACCAGCAGCCTCCCCGGGACAGGCGGGGATACGCAGTATTTT. It is translated as CTSSLPGTGGDTQYF.

As concerns this clonotype: An end of the junction differs from the germline gene, which may be a read error. The chain has TRBV11-2 and TRBJ2-4, with TRBD1 as a possible D gene (5 bases). CDR1 and CDR2 from the germline V gene are SGHAT and FQNNGV. This CDR3 spans 16 amino acids. The CDR3 region has the DNA TGTACCAGCACCTCGTCGGGCAGGGTGACCAAAAACATTCACTACTTC. Protein product: CTSTSSGRVTKNIHYF.

Notes on this clonotype: This may be a read error, as it is one base from a much larger clone. The chain is built from TRBV4-1 and TRBJ1-3; D not certain. The CDR3 length is 14 residues. The V end was cut by 3 bases, the J end by 8 bases, with 14 bases between. Germline CDR1 is MGHRA and CDR2 is YSYEKL. The chain's CDR3 is CASSQEEGLDTIYF. In nucleotides, the CDR3 is TGCGCCAGCAGCCAGGAGGAAGGTTTGGACACCATATATTTT.

This clonotype showed up just a few times. This may come from a read error, since a much larger clone is one base off. The final CDR3 position lacks the conserved phenylalanine or tryptophan, pointing to a likely read error. The chain has TRBV29-1 and TRBJ1-5; D ambiguous. Germline V gene lookup returns CDR1 SQVTM and CDR2 ANQGSEA. The V gene lost 7 bases and the J gene lost 1 base, with 11 bases spanning the gap. CDR3 length equals 13 residues. CDR3 DNA: TGCAGCGCCGGCTCCCCGAGCAATCAGCCCCAGCATCTT. This encodes CSAGSPSNQPQHL.

A word on this clonotype: The conserved final phenylalanine or tryptophan is absent from the CDR3, which likely points to a read error. The chain couples TRBV10-3 to TRBJ2-7; 11 nucleotides match TRBD1. The germline CDR1 and CDR2 sequences are ENHRY and SYGVKD. CDR3 size: 14 residues. V shed 6 bases, J shed 3 bases, and the junction held 4 bases outside the gene matches. CDR3 DNA sequence: TGTGCCATCAGCAAGGGACAGGGGGGCTACGAGCAGTACTTA. Its translation: CAISKGQGGYEQYL.

Details on this clonotype: This is likely a read error, given that the CDR3 carries no conserved phenylalanine or tryptophan at its end. The rearrangement uses TRBV29-1 and TRBJ1-2, with D hard to call. Germline values: CDR1 SQVTM, CDR2 ANQGSEA. The CDR3 consists of 14 residues. Trimming pared 5 bases from V and 5 bases from J, leaving 18 bases between. CDR3 DNA sequence: TGCAGCGTTTCCACCGCCCAGGAATCTTATGGCTACACCCTC. Encoded protein: CSVSTAQESYGYTL.

Remarks on this clonotype: Sequence at one end of the junction differs from germline and may be a read error. CDR3 loop: CSASGTSGIPTDTQYF. DNA for the CDR3: TGTAGTGCTTCCGGGACTAGCGGGATCCCCACAGATACGCAGTATTTT. V gene TRBV20-1 combines with J gene TRBJ2-3, with 13 positions matching TRBD2. CDR3 size: 16 residues. Per germline, CDR1 DFQATT and CDR2 SNEGSKA (reference sequence).